The following is a TCR beta chain sequence with its context. Assay used: immunoSEQ multiplex PCR; TCRdb lists only in-frame clones, some missing. The sample lists about 160,000 clones; 79% were seen once. This record belongs to a study of blood T cell repertoires in COVID-19. The specimen was peripheral blood. The sequence came from a woman aged 60-75 years with COVID-19, enrolled during active disease.

DNA of the CDR3: TGTGCCAGCAGTGAAATTACAGGGCGGCAAGAGACCCAGTACTTC. Encoded protein: CASSEITGRQETQYF. The gene calls are TRBV6-1 and TRBJ2-5; TRBD1 might be the D (6 bases). Germline values: CDR1 MNHNS, CDR2 SASEGT. The CDR3 is made up of 15 amino acids. The germline V and J ends were trimmed by 2 bases and 2 bases, with 12 bases remaining between them.